This T cell receptor beta chain was recorded in a study of OX40 agonist ivuxolimab in advanced cancers. Study as a whole: Patients were roughly 87% male with ages roughly 23 to 79, mean about 60.

Produced via immunoSEQ multiplex PCR; TCRdb's table is partial and in-frame only. The table lists roughly 11,000 clones, around 80% of them singletons. Study-wide points: The expanded peripheral T cells' antigen specificity was not determined.

The CDR3 length is 15 residues. Germline CDR1 and CDR2: LNHDA and SQIVND (reference sequence). Trimming left V 1 base short and J 0 bases short, with 7 bases between. With autoimmune disease history or systemic immunosuppression, patients were excluded. Remarks on this clone: Its matching antigen is unknown.

The sequence derives from an adult with an advanced solid tumor such as melanoma, head and neck, liver or kidney cancer. V is TRBV19 and J is TRBJ1-5; unclear D gene. This specimen consisted of CD4+ or CD8+ T cells sorted from blood, obtained in a trial of the OX40 agonist ivuxolimab. The CDR3: CASSIVGYSNQPQHF. CDR3 DNA sequence: TGTGCCAGTAGTATAGTTGGGTATAGCAATCAGCCCCAGCATTTT.